The rows below give T cell receptor beta chains drawn from one sample of a study of CD8 T cells in Susac syndrome. Each CDR3 protein is one row after TCRdb ran MiXCR on the immunoSEQ multiplex PCR reads. The sample records some 190,000 distinct CDR3 sequences, around 95% being singletons. The sequenced sample was CD4+ T cells from PBMCs. These TCRs come from a human donor with multiple sclerosis. Both conserved end residues are part of each CDR3. A D gene is named only where the DNA matches it firmly. Some rows have no size entry. The others give once, few or many, or a class for an expanded clone.

>NA|TRBJ1-6|12|NA|TRBV25-1
CASRGPDSPLHF
TGTGCCAGCAGGGGCCCGGATTCACCCCTCCACTTT
>NA|TRBJ1-1|13|NA|TRBV29-1
CSVEIGVDTEAFF
TGCAGCGTTGAAATAGGGGTGGACACTGAAGCTTTCTTT
>NA|TRBJ1-2|14|NA|TRBV20-1
CSARVLLRGYGYTF
TGCAGTGCTAGGGTCCTGCTCCGGGGCTATGGCTACACCTTC
>TRBD2|TRBJ2-7|14|NA|TRBV29-1
CSVGAGGNAYEQYF
TGCAGCGTTGGTGCGGGAGGGAACGCCTACGAGCAGTACTTC
>NA|TRBJ1-1|13|NA|TRBV12-3/TRBV12-4
CASSLSGYTEAFF
TGTGCCAGCAGTTTATCGGGGTACACTGAAGCTTTCTTT
>NA|TRBJ1-6|14|NA|TRBV19
CASSEAGRGSPLHF
TGTGCCAGTAGTGAGGCAGGGCGGGGTTCACCCCTCCACTTT
>TRBD2|TRBJ2-5|14|NA|TRBV20-1
CSAWSGGNQETQYF
TGCAGTGCATGGAGCGGGGGGAACCAAGAGACCCAGTACTTC
>NA|TRBJ2-2|12|NA|TRBV6-5
CASRGNTGELFF
TGTGCCAGCAGGGGGAACACCGGGGAGCTGTTTTTT
>NA|TRBJ1-4|15|NA|TRBV30
CAWSVSGVTNEKLFF
TGTGCCTGGAGTGTCTCGGGGGTAACTAATGAAAAACTGTTTTTT
>NA|TRBJ1-1|14|NA|TRBV18
CASSLGPPDTEAFF
TGTGCCAGCTCCCTCGGACCCCCGGACACTGAAGCTTTCTTT
>NA|TRBJ1-5|15|NA|TRBV15
CATSRDRVQASTQHF
TGTGCCACCAGCAGAGATCGGGTCCAGGCCAGTACCCAGCATTTT
>TRBD1|TRBJ2-7|14|NA|TRBV29-1
CSVSVGQGSYEQYF
TGCAGCGTTTCCGTGGGACAGGGCTCCTACGAGCAGTACTTC
>NA|TRBJ1-4|17|NA|TRBV5-1
CASSLESKRGNSEKLFF
TGCGCCAGCAGCTTGGAGTCGAAGAGGGGGAACTCTGAAAAACTGTTTTTT
>TRBD2|TRBJ2-5|15|once|TRBV20-1
CSAARTSGGGETQYF
TGCAGTGCTGCCCGGACTAGCGGGGGTGGTGAGACCCAGTACTTC
>NA|TRBJ1-4|14|NA|TRBV5-1
CASSFGATNEKLFF
TGCGCCAGCAGCTTTGGTGCAACTAATGAAAAACTGTTTTTT
>TRBD1|TRBJ1-6|11|NA|TRBV20-1
CSAQGDPPLHF
TGCAGTGCTCAGGGGGATCCACCCCTCCACTTT
>TRBD2|TRBJ2-3|16|NA|TRBV10-3
CAISEGLAGSTDTQYF
TGTGCCATCAGTGAGGGACTAGCGGGTAGCACAGATACGCAGTATTTT
>NA|TRBJ2-5|19|NA|TRBV4-1
CASSPLAAGIGGWGETQYF
TGCGCCAGCAGCCCCTTAGCGGCAGGGATCGGCGGGTGGGGGGAGACCCAGTACTTC
>TRBD1|TRBJ1-6|16|NA|TRBV4-3
CASSQGQGQNNSPLHF
TGCGCCAGCAGCCAGGGACAGGGCCAAAATAATTCACCCCTCCACTTT
>NA|TRBJ2-7|13|NA|TRBV7-9
CASSLQGAYEQYF
TGTGCCAGCAGCTTGCAGGGAGCCTACGAGCAGTACTTC
>TRBD1|TRBJ1-2|14|NA|TRBV29-1
CSVVGQTHNYGYTF
TGCAGCGTTGTGGGACAGACCCATAACTATGGCTACACCTTC
>NA|TRBJ2-7|15|NA|TRBV14
CASSTLTDLRGEQYF
TGTGCCAGCAGCACCCTGACGGATCTACGTGGCGAGCAGTACTTC
>NA|TRBJ2-7|13|NA|TRBV27
CASSLRDGYEQYF
TGTGCCAGCAGTTTACGGGACGGCTACGAGCAGTACTTC
>NA|TRBJ2-7|13|NA|TRBV18
CASSPAMNYEQYF
TGTGCCAGCTCACCAGCCATGAATTACGAGCAGTACTTC
>NA|TRBJ2-5|10|NA|TRBV20-1
CSASQETQYF
TGCAGTGCTAGTCAAGAGACCCAGTACTTC
>TRBD1|TRBJ1-1|16|NA|TRBV3-1
CASSDTDRGPNTEVFF
TGTGCCAGCAGCGATACGGACAGGGGGCCGAACACTGAAGTTTTCTTT
>TRBD1|TRBJ1-5|16|NA|TRBV20-1
CSARPRGGTSNQPQHF
TGCAGTGCTAGACCCAGGGGGGGGACGAGCAATCAGCCCCAGCATTTT
>NA|TRBJ2-1|13|NA|TRBV5-1
CASSLDANNEQFF
TGCGCCAGCAGCTTGGACGCTAACAATGAGCAGTTCTTC
>TRBD2|TRBJ2-3|16|NA|TRBV29-1
CSVDRGTSGATDTQYF
TGCAGCGTTGACCGAGGCACTAGCGGGGCCACAGATACGCAGTATTTT
>TRBD2|TRBJ2-5|16|NA|TRBV29-1
CSVPGLAGIMMETQYF
TGCAGCGTACCGGGACTAGCGGGGATCATGATGGAGACCCAGTACTTC
>NA|TRBJ1-2|14|NA|TRBV3-1
CASSQDVPFYGYTF
TGTGCCAGCAGCCAAGACGTTCCGTTCTATGGCTACACCTTC
>TRBD1|TRBJ2-5|14|NA|TRBV15
CATSRGDSQETQYF
TGTGCCACCAGCAGAGGGGACAGCCAAGAGACCCAGTACTTC
>NA|TRBJ2-7|11|NA|TRBV30
CAWSSGGEQYF
TGTGCCTGGAGTTCCGGTGGCGAGCAGTACTTC
>TRBD1|TRBJ1-2|14|NA|TRBV30
CAWSIGTGGYGYTF
TGTGCCTGGAGTATTGGGACAGGAGGCTATGGCTACACCTTC
>NA|TRBJ1-5|13|NA|TRBV28
CASRIDPNQPQHF
TGTGCCAGCAGGATAGACCCAAATCAGCCCCAGCATTTT
>NA|TRBJ2-1|15|NA|TRBV20-1
CSARDGAGGFNEQFF
TGCAGTGCTAGAGACGGCGCAGGAGGGTTTAATGAGCAGTTCTTC
>NA|TRBJ2-7|11|NA|TRBV7-9
CASSLADEQYF
TGTGCCAGCAGCTTAGCCGACGAGCAGTACTTC
>NA|TRBJ1-1|13|NA|TRBV30
CAWNQELNTEAFF
TGTGCCTGGAATCAGGAGCTGAACACTGAAGCTTTCTTT
>TRBD1|TRBJ1-5|15|NA|TRBV5-1
CASSLGGTDNQPQHF
TGCGCCAGCAGCTTGGGCGGGACAGATAATCAGCCCCAGCATTTT
>NA|TRBJ2-7|11|NA|TRBV29-1
CSVEFGYEQYF
TGCAGCGTTGAGTTCGGCTACGAGCAGTACTTC
>NA|TRBJ2-3|17|once|TRBV18
CASSPLPRAPGTDTQYF
TGTGCCAGCTCACCATTGCCAAGGGCACCTGGCACAGATACGCAGTATTTT
>NA|TRBJ1-1|14|NA|TRBV12-5
CASGLVQRDTEAFF
TGTGCTAGTGGTTTGGTACAACGGGACACTGAAGCTTTCTTT
>TRBD1|TRBJ2-6|17|NA|TRBV30
CAWIQGQASSGANVLTF
TGTGCCTGGATCCAAGGACAGGCCAGCTCTGGGGCCAACGTCCTGACTTTC
>NA|TRBJ1-4|12|once|TRBV20-1
CSATRLGEKLFF
TGCAGTGCTACCCGCCTGGGTGAAAAACTGTTTTTT
>NA|TRBJ1-2|12|NA|TRBV29-1
CSFSMTHYGYTF
TGCAGCTTCTCCATGACTCACTATGGCTACACCTTC
>TRBD1|TRBJ1-2|14|NA|TRBV7-2
CASSQQGQGVGYTF
TGTGCCAGCAGCCAACAGGGACAGGGAGTTGGCTACACCTTC
>NA|TRBJ2-2|15|NA|TRBV20-1
CSARGFSGNTGELFF
TGCAGTGCTAGAGGTTTCAGCGGGAACACCGGGGAGCTGTTTTTT
>NA|TRBJ2-7|14|NA|TRBV7-9
CASSLPGPSYEQYF
TGTGCCAGCAGCCTACCCGGCCCATCCTACGAGCAGTACTTC
>TRBD1|TRBJ1-2|14|NA|TRBV18
CASSTGTGEKGYTF
TGTGCCAGCTCAACCGGGACAGGGGAAAAAGGCTACACCTTC